This entry features one TCR beta chain sequence. It has no known antigen specificity. No base-level quality is on record; no much larger clone is a single base apart. This sample is part of a study of shared clonotypes between healthy human individuals (dated by TCRdb to 2020 to 2021). Broadly, across the study: A couple of women and a few men aged 18 to 49 years were included in the cohort. Per donor, three plates each were used for CD4 naive and CD4 memory, two for CD8 naive, and one for CD8 memory. Leukapheresis yielded between about 0.94 and 9.5 billion PBMCs per donor. Blood TCR repertoires of four to six healthy adults were deeply sequenced to estimate repertoire size and the extent of clonotype sharing between individuals. Different laboratories and diverse techniques were used to prepare libraries and sequence TCR repertoires, to increase sequencing depth and limit assay-specific biases. Broad study findings and their caveats: Incomplete sequencing was indicated by rarefaction of sorted-subset datasets, despite the large sequencing depth. Sampling was limited to blood, and TCR repertoires in tissue likely differ from TCR repertoires in blood. Compared with non-shared clonotypes, the clonotypes found in all four sorted-subset donors had higher generation probabilities. Based on pairwise subsampling, the degree of clonotype sharing among donors was expected to be affected by sequencing depth. The genetic and exposure-history diversity represented was limited by the small number of donors. Around 5% of naive CD4, roughly 3.6% of naive CD8, about 2.1% of memory CD4, and about 0.4% of memory CD8 clonotypes were shared across a few donors. Naive subsets generally had larger estimated clonotype richness than memory subsets did.

Healthy HIV-negative adults with no recently reported acute infections or vaccinations were included as donors. Every donor was a Caucasian adult living in Nashville, Tennessee, USA. CD8 memory samples combined magnetically selected CD45RO+ cells with CCR7-negative CD45RA+ effector memory (TemRA) cells. Blood was collected by leukapheresis, and PBMCs were isolated by Ficoll-Histopaque density gradient centrifugation and then cryopreserved in liquid nitrogen vapor phase. Analytical flow cytometry was used to check the purity and quantity of each magnetically sorted T cell population. Genomic DNA was isolated from every sorted fraction and measured by UV absorbance on a Nanodrop 2000c. Germline trimming amounts to 6 bases on V and 2 bases on J, with 14 as the count of junction bases outside the gene matches. CDR1 and CDR2 are drawn from the germline V gene: MDHEN, SYDVKM. The CDR3 starts with the cysteine, ends with the phenylalanine, and has 17 residues. This entry keeps only the CDR3 DNA: 51 bases, framed from base 1.

Using the deep immunoSEQ assay, TCR CDR3 regions were amplified from genomic DNA by multiplex PCR. Extracted genomic DNA from each cell subset was distributed evenly across all wells of several immunoSEQ 96-well plates, and each plate was treated as a replicate. For sorted subsets, roughly 200 ng of genomic DNA, equivalent to some 33,000 T cell genomes, went into each replicate PCR. Purified libraries were quantified with a Qubit 3.0 fluorometer, sized on a Bioanalyzer 2100, and re-quantified with the KAPA Library Quantification kit. A separate single-read 150-cycle Illumina NextSeq 550 flow cell was used to sequence each immunoSEQ 96-well plate. The original pipeline was this. Because only junctional sequences without quality scores were contained in the immunoSEQ output, filtering matching that applied to full-length reads could not be performed. Sequences were annotated with PyIR, a Python wrapper for IgBLAST v1.9, using IMGT germline references to assign V/J genes and CDR3. Reads were removed for weak V/J assignments (E-value above 1e-6), missing CDR3, stop codons, out-of-frame junctions, or ambiguous translated residues. V3J clonotypes were defined as sequences sharing the same inferred V gene, J gene, and CDR3 amino acid sequence. Percentage overlap between repertoires was calculated by dividing the number of shared unique clonotypes by the size of the smaller repertoire. RTK rarefaction, the Chao1 estimator, and Recon v2.1 estimates of unobserved clonotypes were used to assess repertoire richness. Generation probabilities for all TCRbeta clonotypes obtained by the gDNA method from a few donors were computed using OLGA. TCRdb took over this immuneACCESS table, retaining in-frame rearrangements with V and J assigned. Such tables are incomplete; in checked studies, under half of the missing clones stem from an unresolved V gene, and the remainder is unexplained. V, J and clone size were drawn from that table, and D and trimming were deduced from the DNA. The sample data list a few hundred thousand clones, and roughly 87% of these were observed just once. Of the sample, about a sixth falls within the top ten clones.

The receptor chain draws on TRBV28 and TRBJ2-3, with 7 junctional bases fitting TRBD1. Source material: memory CD8+ T cells sorted from blood. Per the publication, the cell subset or site label means: CD45RO+ cells pooled with CCR7-negative TemRA cells. This clonotype originated in a man younger than 35 in good health. The DNA sequence follows: TGTGCCAGCAGGCCGTCGAACGGCGAGGGGGCCACAGATACGCAGTATTTT. The resulting protein is CASRPSNGEGATDTQYF. The CDR3, completed at both ends by the reference TRBV28 and TRBJ2-3 genes, gives the full variable domain DVKVTQSSRYLVKRTGEKVFLECVQDMDHENMFWYRQDPGLGLRLIYFSYDVKMKEKGDIPEGYSVSREKKERFSLILESASTNQTSMYLCASRPSNGEGATDTQYFGPGTRLTVL.